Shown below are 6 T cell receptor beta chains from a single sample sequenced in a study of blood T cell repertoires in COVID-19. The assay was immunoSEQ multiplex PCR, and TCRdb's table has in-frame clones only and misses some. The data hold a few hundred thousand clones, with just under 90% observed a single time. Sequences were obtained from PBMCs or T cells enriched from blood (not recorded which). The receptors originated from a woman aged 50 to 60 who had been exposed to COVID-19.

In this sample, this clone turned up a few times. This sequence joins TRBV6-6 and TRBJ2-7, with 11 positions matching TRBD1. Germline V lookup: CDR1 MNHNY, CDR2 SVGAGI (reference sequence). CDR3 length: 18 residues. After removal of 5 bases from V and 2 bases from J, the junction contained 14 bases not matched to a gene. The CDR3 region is CASSLRDRGSKGTYEQYF. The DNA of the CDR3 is TGTGCCAGCAGTCTACGGGACAGGGGGTCTAAGGGAACCTACGAGCAGTACTTC.

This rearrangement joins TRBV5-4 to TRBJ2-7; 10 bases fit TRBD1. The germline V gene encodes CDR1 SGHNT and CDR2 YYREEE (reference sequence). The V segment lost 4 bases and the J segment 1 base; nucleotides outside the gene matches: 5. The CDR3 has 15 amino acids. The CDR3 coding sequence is TGTGCCAGCAGCACCGGACAGGGGGGATCCTACGAGCAGTACTTC. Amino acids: CASSTGQGGSYEQYF. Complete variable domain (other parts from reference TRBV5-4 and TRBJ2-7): ETGVTQSPTHLIKTRGQQVTLRCSSQSGHNTVSWYQQALGQGPQFIFQYYREEENGRGNFPPRFSGLQFPNYSSELNVNALELDDSALYLCASSTGQGGSYEQYFGPGTRLTVT.

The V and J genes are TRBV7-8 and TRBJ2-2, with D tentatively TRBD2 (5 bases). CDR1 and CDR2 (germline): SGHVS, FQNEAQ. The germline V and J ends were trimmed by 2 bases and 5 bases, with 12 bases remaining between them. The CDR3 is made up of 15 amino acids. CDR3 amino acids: CASSLRGGLTGELFF. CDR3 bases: TGTGCCAGCAGCTTACGGGGTGGTCTGACCGGGGAGCTGTTTTTT.

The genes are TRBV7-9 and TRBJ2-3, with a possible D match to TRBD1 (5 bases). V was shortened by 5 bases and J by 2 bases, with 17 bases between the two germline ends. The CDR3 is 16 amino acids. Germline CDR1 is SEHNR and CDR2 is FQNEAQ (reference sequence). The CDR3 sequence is CASSGASGVSTDTQYF. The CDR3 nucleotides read TGTGCCAGCAGCGGGGCGAGTGGGGTTTCCACAGATACGCAGTATTTT.

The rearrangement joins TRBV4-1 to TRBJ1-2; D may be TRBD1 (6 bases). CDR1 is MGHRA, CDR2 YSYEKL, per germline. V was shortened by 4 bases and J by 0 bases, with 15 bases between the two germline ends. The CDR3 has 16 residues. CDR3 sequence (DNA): TGCGCCAGCAGCCGACAAGACAGGAGTTCTAACTATGGCTACACCTTC. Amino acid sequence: CASSRQDRSSNYGYTF.

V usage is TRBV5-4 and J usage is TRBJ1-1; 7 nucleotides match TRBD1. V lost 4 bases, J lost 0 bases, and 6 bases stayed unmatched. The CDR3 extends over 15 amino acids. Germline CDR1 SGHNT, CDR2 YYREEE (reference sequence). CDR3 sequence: CASSTRTGLNTEAFF. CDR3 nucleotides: TGTGCCAGCAGCACACGGACAGGTCTGAACACTGAAGCTTTCTTT.